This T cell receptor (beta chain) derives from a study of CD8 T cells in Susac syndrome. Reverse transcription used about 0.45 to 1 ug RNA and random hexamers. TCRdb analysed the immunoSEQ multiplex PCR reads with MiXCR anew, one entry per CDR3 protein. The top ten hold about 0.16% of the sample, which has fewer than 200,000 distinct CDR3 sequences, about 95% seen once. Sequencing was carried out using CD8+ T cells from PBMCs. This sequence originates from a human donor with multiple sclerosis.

This chain's CDR3 is CASSQTLEGLGNEQFF. In DNA form, the CDR3 reads TGTGCCAGCAGCCAGACATTGGAGGGGCTTGGGAATGAGCAGTTCTTC. This sequence joins TRBV3-1 and TRBJ2-1; D might be TRBD2 (6 bases). Per germline, CDR1 LGHDT and CDR2 YNNKEL (reference sequence). V shed 3 bases and J shed 7 bases, with 19 bases lying between them. The CDR3 extends over 16 amino acids.